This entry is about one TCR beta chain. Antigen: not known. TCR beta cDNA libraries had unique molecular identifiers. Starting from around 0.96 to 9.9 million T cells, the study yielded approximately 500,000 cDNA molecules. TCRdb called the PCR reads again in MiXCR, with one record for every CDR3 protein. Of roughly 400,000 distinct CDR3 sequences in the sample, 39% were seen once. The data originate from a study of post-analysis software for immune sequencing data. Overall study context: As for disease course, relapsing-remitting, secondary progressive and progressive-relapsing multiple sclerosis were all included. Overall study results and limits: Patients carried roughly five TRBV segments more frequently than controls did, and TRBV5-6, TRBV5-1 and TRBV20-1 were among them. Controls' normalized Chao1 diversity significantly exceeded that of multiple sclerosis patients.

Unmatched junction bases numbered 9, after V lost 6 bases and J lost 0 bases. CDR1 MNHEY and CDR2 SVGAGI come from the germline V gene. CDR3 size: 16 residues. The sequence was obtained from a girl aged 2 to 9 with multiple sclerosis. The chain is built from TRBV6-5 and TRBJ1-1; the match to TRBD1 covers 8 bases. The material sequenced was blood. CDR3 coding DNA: TGTGCCAGCAGACTAACAGGGGGGTGGATGAACACTGAAGCTTTCTTT. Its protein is CASRLTGGWMNTEAFF.